The 19 T cell receptor beta chains below were found in one sample sequenced in a study of blood T cell repertoires in COVID-19. Sequencing used immunoSEQ multiplex PCR; TCRdb keeps in-frame clones, though not all of them. The data contain hundreds of thousands of clones, 88% of them singletons. Sample: PBMCs or T cells enriched from blood (not recorded which). The source is a woman between 55 and 75 years old in a cohort exposed to, infected with or recovered from COVID-19 (not recorded which).

V usage is TRBV19 and J usage is TRBJ1-6, with 10 bases identical to TRBD1. Unmatched junction bases numbered 3, after V lost 6 bases and J lost 10 bases. The germline V gene has CDR1 LNHDA and CDR2 SQIVND (reference sequence). There are 13 residues in the CDR3. In nucleotides, the CDR3 is TGTGCCAGTAGAGGGACAGGGGACTCACCCCTCCACTTT. It yields the protein CASRGTGDSPLHF.

CDR3 bases: TGTGCCAGCAGTGAAGCGCGGGAGTTCTATGGCTACACCTTC. Translation gives CASSEAREFYGYTF. The gene calls are TRBV2 and TRBJ1-2; D unresolved. The CDR3 is 14 residues long. The germline V gene has CDR1 SNHLY and CDR2 FYNNEI. Trimming shortened V by 0 bases and J by 4 bases, and 9 bases separated the two germline ends.

The chain is built from TRBV2 and TRBJ2-7; D might be TRBD1 (6 bases). This CDR3 region has 11 residues. The V end lost 8 bases, the J end lost 6 bases, and 11 bases lay between the germline ends. CDR1 SNHLY and CDR2 FYNNEI come from the germline V gene. CDR3 DNA: TGTGCCAGCCTCAGGGGCTCCGAGCAGTACTTC. The encoded protein is CASLRGSEQYF. Supplemented by reference TRBV2 and TRBJ2-7, the full variable domain reads EPEVTQTPSHQVTQMGQEVILRCVPISNHLYFYWYRQILGQKVEFLVSFYNNEISEKSEIFDDQFSVERPDGSNFTLKIRSTKLEDSAMYFCASLRGSEQYFGPGTRLTVT.

V and J are TRBV24-1 and TRBJ2-7; 10 positions agree with TRBD2. Germline V CDR1 and CDR2: KGHDR, SFDVKD. This CDR3 is 16 amino acids long. The J segment lost 4 bases and the V segment lost 1 base, leaving 6 bases of the junction unmatched. This CDR3 reads CATSDFGTSGAYEQYF. The DNA for the CDR3 is TGTGCCACCAGTGATTTTGGAACTAGCGGGGCTTACGAGCAGTACTTC.

In the case of this clone: Other DNA sequences of this sample code for an identical CDR3. CDR3 protein: CASSLGTAQETQYF. CDR3 nucleotide sequence: TGCGCCAGCAGCCTCGGGACAGCACAAGAGACCCAGTACTTC. The chain carries TRBV5-1 and TRBJ2-5, with 7 bases identical to TRBD1. The CDR3 length is 14 residues. Germline V lookup: CDR1 SGHRS, CDR2 YFSETQ. Unmatched junction bases numbered 5, after V lost 4 bases and J lost 2 bases.

This chain connects TRBV21-1 to TRBJ1-1; TRBD1 is taken as the D call from the table, unchecked against the DNA. TRBV21-1 is a pseudogene locus. This CDR3 has 16 residues. The chain's CDR3 is CASSSLGQDQVREAFF. The CDR3 nucleotides are TGTGCCAGCAGCTCCCTGGGACAGGATCAAGTGCGGGAAGCTTTCTTT.

The genes are TRBV7-2 and TRBJ1-2; a possible D gene is TRBD1 (5 bases). The ends were cut back, 4 bases at V and 7 bases at J, with 28 bases in the middle. This CDR3 comprises 18 residues. Germline loops: CDR1 SGHTA, CDR2 FQGNSA. In nucleotides, the CDR3 is TGTGCCAGCAGCTCTCCGCGTGGGGGACTCCCTAAACTGGGTGGCTACACCTTC. Translated, it gives CASSSPRGGLPKLGGYTF.

The V and J genes are TRBV4-2 and TRBJ2-5; tentative D call: TRBD1 (6 bases). Germline CDR1 reads LGHNA; CDR2 reads YNFKEQ. V lost 5 bases and J 5 bases, leaving 18 bases between the germline ends. The CDR3 is 15 residues long. CDR3 nucleotide sequence: TGTGCCAGCAGCGAGACGCAGGGGAAGGCGGAGACCCAGTACTTC. Translated, it gives CASSETQGKAETQYF.

This chain connects TRBV6-5 to TRBJ1-2; 12 bases agree with TRBD1. The V gene end was trimmed by 8 bases and the J gene end by 4 bases; junction bases not matched to a gene: 8. The CDR3 loop spans 15 amino acids. Looked up from germline, CDR1 is MNHEY and CDR2 is SVGAGI. The CDR3 bases are TGTGCCAGCTCCGGGGACAGGGGGCGTGCCTATGGCTACACCTTC. Protein product: CASSGDRGRAYGYTF.

The chain links TRBV9 to TRBJ2-3; TRBD2 aligns across 10 bases. With V trimmed by 0 bases and J by 6 bases, 7 bases remained unmatched. The length of the CDR3 is 16 residues. Germline values: CDR1 SGDLS, CDR2 YYNGEE. As DNA, the CDR3 is TGTGCCAGCAGCGTAGGGGCTAGCGGGAGTTCGGATACGCAGTATTTT. This encodes CASSVGASGSSDTQYF.

V gene TRBV21-1 combines with J gene TRBJ2-7; the tabulated D call, TRBD1, remains unverified against the DNA. TRBV21-1 is flagged as a pseudogene. The length of the CDR3 is 15 residues. CDR3 amino acids: CASSPPRDRTYEQYF. The CDR3 DNA reads as TGTGCCAGCAGCCCCCCCCGGGACAGAACCTACGAGCAGTACTTC.

This chain uses TRBV19 with TRBJ2-1, with D unresolved. Germline lookup yields CDR1 LNHDA and CDR2 SQIVND (reference sequence). Deletions cut 7 bases from V and 5 bases from J, with 12 bases between. This CDR3 contains 13 residues. The CDR3 region is CASNLGSNNEQFF. CDR3 in DNA: TGTGCCAGTAACCTGGGCAGCAACAATGAGCAGTTCTTC.

The J gene is TRBJ2-5, the V gene TRBV15; D may be TRBD2 (5 bases). The CDR3 is 15 residues long. Trimming removed 0 bases from V and 7 bases from J, with 15 bases in between. Germline CDR1 and CDR2: LNHNV and YYDKDF (reference sequence). CDR3 nucleotides: TGTGCCACCAGCAGAGAACGGGGAGACCTCGGGACCCAGTACTTC. Translated: CATSRERGDLGTQYF.

The V call is TRBV7-9, the J call TRBJ2-5; 7 bases line up with TRBD1. The CDR3 sequence is 15 residues long. The junction had 7 bases not matched to a gene; V was cut back by 4 bases and J by 2 bases. The germline gives CDR1 SEHNR, CDR2 FQNEAQ (reference sequence). The CDR3 loop is CASSSPGTVQETQYF. CDR3 sequence (DNA): TGTGCCAGCAGCTCTCCCGGGACAGTTCAAGAGACCCAGTACTTC.

The chain combines TRBV19 with TRBJ1-5, with 9 bases matching TRBD1. CDR3 length equals 19 residues. CDR1 and CDR2 from the germline V gene are LNHDA and SQIVND (reference sequence). Germline trimming cut 4 bases from V and 0 bases from J; bases unmatched to any gene: 13. The CDR3 nucleotides are TGTGCCAGTAGTACCACCTCGGACAGGGGTGGAGGTAGCAATCAGCCCCAGCATTTT. This codes for CASSTTSDRGGGSNQPQHF.

The V and J genes are TRBV15 and TRBJ1-3, with D possibly TRBD1 on 5 matching bases. Deletions cut 1 base from V and 0 bases from J, with 10 bases between. Germline values: CDR1 LNHNV, CDR2 YYDKDF (reference sequence). The CDR3 runs 16 residues. CDR3 in DNA: TGTGCCACCAGCAGAGCGCGACAGCTCTCTGGAAACACCATATATTTT. Translating gives CATSRARQLSGNTIYF.

A single count supports this clone. This CDR3 is CASSHRGVLAGGRSYEQYF. DNA for the CDR3: TGTGCCAGCAGCCACCGAGGAGTGCTAGCGGGAGGAAGGTCCTACGAGCAGTACTTC. The chain recombines TRBV21-1 with TRBJ2-7; the table's D call, TRBD2, has no DNA check behind it. TRBV21-1 counts as a pseudogene. The CDR3 contains 19 residues.

The rearrangement joins TRBV6-1 to TRBJ2-1; 8 bases are shared with TRBD2. This CDR3 has 15 residues. The J segment lost 4 bases and the V segment lost 3 bases, leaving 5 bases of the junction unmatched. Germline values: CDR1 MNHNS, CDR2 SASEGT. This chain's CDR3 is CASSERTSSYNEQFF. The CDR3 DNA sequence: TGTGCCAGCAGTGAGAGGACTAGCTCATACAATGAGCAGTTCTTC.

The V call is TRBV28, the J call TRBJ1-2; a possible D gene is TRBD1 (5 bases). V lost 3 bases to trimming and J lost 8 bases, with 7 bases between them. Germline V gene lookup returns CDR1 MDHEN and CDR2 SYDVKM. This CDR3 is built from 11 residues. This CDR3 reads CASSFRAGYTF. CDR3 coding DNA: TGTGCCAGCAGTTTCAGGGCCGGCTACACCTTC.